A selection of T cell receptor beta chains follows, all from one sample in a study of shared clonotypes between healthy human individuals. Clones were sequenced by immunoSEQ multiplex PCR, and TCRdb holds only the in-frame ones, with some missing. The sample holds about 2.1 million clones, about 93% seen once. Sequences were obtained from naive CD8+ T cells from PBMCs. These receptors all come from a man younger than 35 in good health. Some clones in this sample may be carry-over from other donors' samples. The CDR3 runs from the conserved cysteine through the conserved F or W. D genes are given only for firm matches. The size of a clone is reported for some rows only, either as once, few or many, or as a class for expanded clones.

cdr3_length	d_call	v_call	j_call	clone_size	cdr3_aa	cdr3_nt
14	NA	TRBV11-2	TRBJ2-5	NA	CASSLGASVETQYF	TGTGCCAGCAGCTTAGGAGCTAGTGTGGAGACCCAGTACTTC
15	NA	TRBV11-1	TRBJ1-2	NA	CASSLSGTISYGYTF	TGTGCCAGCAGCTTATCGGGCACGATTTCATATGGCTACACCTTC
16	TRBD2	TRBV5-1	TRBJ2-3	NA	CASSLGLADATDTQYF	TGCGCCAGCAGCTTGGGACTAGCGGACGCCACAGATACGCAGTATTTT
13	TRBD2	TRBV27	TRBJ2-7	NA	CASSFGGGYEQYF	TGTGCCAGCAGTTTCGGGGGAGGGTACGAGCAGTACTTC
13	NA	TRBV6-5	TRBJ2-7	NA	CASSPSSSYEQYF	TGTGCCAGCAGCCCTAGCTCCTCCTACGAGCAGTACTTC
15	TRBD1	TRBV7-9	TRBJ2-2	NA	CASSRVQGDTGELFF	TGTGCCAGCAGCCGGGTACAGGGGGACACCGGGGAGCTGTTTTTT
19	TRBD2	TRBV7-9	TRBJ2-7	few	CASSPRGSGKSYGRGEQYF	TGTGCCAGCAGCCCGAGGGGTAGCGGGAAATCTTATGGCCGCGGCGAGCAGTACTTC
13	NA	TRBV5-6	TRBJ2-1	once	CASSRGAGNEQFF	TGTGCCAGCAGCCGGGGGGCTGGGAATGAGCAGTTCTTC
17	NA	TRBV4-1	TRBJ2-7	NA	CASSQEITGSYSYEQYF	TGCGCCAGCAGCCAAGAAATTACGGGAAGTTACTCCTACGAGCAGTACTTC
14	NA	TRBV28	TRBJ2-7	once	CASSLRSKGIEQYF	TGTGCCAGCAGTTTACGGTCGAAGGGGATCGAGCAGTACTTC
15	NA	TRBV28	TRBJ1-2	NA	CASSFRGSGALGYTF	TGTGCCAGCAGTTTCCGGGGATCCGGGGCACTTGGCTACACCTTC